This T cell receptor (beta chain) emerged from a study of prognosis after radiotherapy for stage I lung cancer. Whole-study context: The study included around 14 patients with newly diagnosed primary stage I lung tumors and 4 to 6 with oligometastatic NSCLC after surgical resection of the primary tumor. Alongside stereotactic body radiotherapy, concurrent therapy was given to no patient. In 3 to 5 fractions, radiotherapy was administered as SBRT with a biologically effective dose of at least 100 Gy.

Comment on this clonotype: It may be a read error: a sequence one base away is much more abundant.

Two-round multiplex PCR on genomic DNA was the method by which TCR beta CDR3 was amplified. With primers specific to each TRBV and TRBJ gene, the first-round PCR was performed. TCRdb independently ran MiXCR on the multiplex PCR reads; one entry per CDR3 protein. Of approximately 22,000 distinct CDR3 sequences listed, roughly 44% are singletons. CDR1 is MNHEY and CDR2 is SVGEGT in the germline V gene. This CDR3 comprises 16 residues. V is TRBV6-2 or TRBV6-3 and J is TRBJ2-7; 9 bases line up with TRBD2. The specimen comprised PBMCs, sampled before or after stereotactic body radiation therapy (not recorded which). This receptor was obtained from a donor aged 50 or older with non-small cell lung cancer. The CDR3 sequence: CASRSSLREGSCEQYF. The CDR3 DNA follows: TGTGCCAGCAGGTCCTCCTTGCGGGAGGGCTCCTGCGAGCAGTACTTC.